One and the same sample provided the 29 T cell receptor beta chains below, sequenced in a study of control samples from healthy donors and cancer patients (dated by TCRdb to 2018 to 2020). Library construction relied on the immunoSEQ multiplex PCR assay. TCRdb obtained this table from immuneACCESS and retained in-frame rearrangements with V and J assigned. These tables miss some clones; where compared with another copy, unresolved V genes account for less than half of the shortfall, and the remainder is unexplained. The sample data list 100,000 to 150,000 clones, and roughly 90% of these were observed just once. About 2.2% of the sample belongs to the ten largest clones. What was sequenced was blood. The receptors derive from a woman in her forties or fifties in good health.

This clone has just one count. V and J are TRBV15 and TRBJ1-2, with no clear D. Trimming pared 2 bases from V and 0 bases from J, leaving 7 bases between. Germline V CDR1 and CDR2: LNHNV, YYDKDF (reference sequence). This CDR3 comprises 14 residues. CDR3 region: CATSRNEANYGYTF. The DNA of the CDR3 is TGTGCCACCAGCAGAAATGAAGCTAACTATGGCTACACCTTC. Using reference TRBV15 and TRBJ1-2 for the parts outside the CDR3, the full variable domain is DAMVIQNPRYQVTQFGKPVTLSCSQTLNHNVMYWYQQKSSQAPKLLFHYYDKDFNNEADTPDNFQSRRPNTSFCFLDIRSPGLGDTAMYLCATSRNEANYGYTFGSGTRLTVV.

The chain uses TRBV6-2 or TRBV6-3 and TRBJ2-7; no clear D. The CDR3 length is 15 residues. CDR1 and CDR2 from the germline V gene are MNHEY and SVGEGT. The ends were cut back, 2 bases at V and 1 base at J, with 12 bases in the middle. The CDR3, as DNA: TGTGCCAGCAGTTACGAGTCTTCTGGGTCCTACGAGCAGTACTTC. Encoded protein: CASSYESSGSYEQYF.

J is TRBJ2-7 and V is TRBV5-4; D perhaps matches TRBD1 (6 bases). Germline loops: CDR1 SGHNT, CDR2 YYREEE (reference sequence). CDR3 length: 15 residues. Trimming stripped 4 bases from V and 3 bases from J, with 17 bases between. The CDR3 nucleotides are TGTGCCAGCAGCACCCAACCGGGACAAGACTACGAGCAGTACTTC. Protein sequence: CASSTQPGQDYEQYF.

The chain joins TRBV28 to TRBJ2-3; D call uncertain. The CDR3 sequence is 15 residues long. Germline V gene lookup returns CDR1 MDHEN and CDR2 SYDVKM. V lost 4 bases and J lost 6, with 17 bases in between. The CDR3 coding sequence is TGTGCCAGCAGTTATGCAGGCGACCTCAAGGATACGCAGTATTTT. Protein product: CASSYAGDLKDTQYF.

The chain carries TRBV12-3 or TRBV12-4 and TRBJ1-1; TRBD1 is a possible D gene (5 bases). This CDR3 has 11 residues. V was clipped by 7 bases and J by 4 bases, with 7 bases between them. The CDR3 DNA reads TGTGCCAGCATTGGGGGCACTGAAGCTTTCTTT. Translated: CASIGGTEAFF.

The chain is built from TRBV9 and TRBJ1-5; 12 nucleotides align to TRBD1. From germline, CDR1 is SGDLS and CDR2 YYNGEE. Trimming took 3 bases from V and 4 from J; bases not matched to a gene: 8. CDR3 length equals 17 residues. CDR3 sequence (DNA): TGTGCCAGCAGCGCCGGGACAGGGGGCGCAGAGAATCAGCCCCAGCATTTT. Translated: CASSAGTGGAENQPQHF.

The chain employs TRBV7-9 and TRBJ2-7, with D possibly TRBD2 on 6 matching bases. Germline V lookup: CDR1 SEHNR, CDR2 FQNEAQ (reference sequence). This CDR3 has 15 residues. V lost 5 bases and J lost 5, with 19 bases in between. This chain's CDR3 is CASSAWGDGSDEQYF. The CDR3 DNA reads as TGTGCCAGCAGCGCATGGGGGGACGGCTCGGACGAGCAGTACTTC.

This chain uses TRBV5-1 with TRBJ2-3; a weak D match, TRBD1 (6 bases). The CDR3 loop spans 14 amino acids. Trimming stripped 4 bases from V and 0 bases from J, with 9 bases between. Germline values: CDR1 SGHRS, CDR2 YFSETQ. Here the CDR3 reads CASSGQPSTDTQYF. The CDR3 nucleotides read TGCGCCAGCAGCGGACAGCCGAGCACAGATACGCAGTATTTT.

This chain uses TRBV19 with TRBJ2-7; 8 positions match TRBD1. Germline values: CDR1 LNHDA, CDR2 SQIVND (reference sequence). The V and J ends lost 1 base and 4 bases, in that order; junction bases with no gene match: 6. This CDR3 region has 15 residues. CDR3 region: CASSIGQGAGYEQYF. CDR3 DNA sequence: TGTGCCAGTAGTATAGGGCAGGGGGCCGGTTACGAGCAGTACTTC.

The chain has TRBV28 and TRBJ2-3, with 7 bases aligning to TRBD2. Losses at the gene ends were 8 bases for V and 3 bases for J; bases not matched to a gene: 11. CDR3 length: 15 residues. In germline, CDR1 is MDHEN, CDR2 SYDVKM. The CDR3 spells CASHPGGRGTDTQYF. In nucleotides, the CDR3 is TGTGCCAGCCATCCCGGGGGGAGAGGAACAGATACGCAGTATTTT. Looking up the rest from reference TRBV28 and TRBJ2-3 gives the full variable domain: DVKVTQSSRYLVKRTGEKVFLECVQDMDHENMFWYRQDPGLGLRLIYFSYDVKMKEKGDIPEGYSVSREKKERFSLILESASTNQTSMYLCASHPGGRGTDTQYFGPGTRLTVL.

This chain uses TRBV7-9 with TRBJ2-5; D is ambiguous. The V end was cut by 1 base, the J end by 6 bases, with 6 bases between. The CDR3 is made up of 12 amino acids. Germline V lookup: CDR1 SEHNR, CDR2 FQNEAQ (reference sequence). CDR3 in DNA: TGTGCCAGCAGCTTAGACGAGAAGACCCAGTACTTC. Protein product: CASSLDEKTQYF.

V and J are TRBV3-1 (or the pseudogene TRBV3-2) and TRBJ2-1; tentative D call: TRBD2 (6 bases). V lost 4 bases to trimming and J lost 4 bases, with 11 bases between them. The CDR3 is 14 residues long. Germline V gene lookup returns CDR1 LGHDT and CDR2 YNNKEL (reference sequence). CDR3: CASSPRAGYNEQFF. The CDR3 bases are TGTGCCAGCAGCCCTCGAGCGGGTTACAATGAGCAGTTCTTC.

CDR3 amino acids: CASSFSGTSEQYF. In DNA form, the CDR3 reads TGCGCCAGCAGCTTCTCAGGGACCAGCGAGCAGTACTTC. The rearrangement uses TRBV5-1 and TRBJ2-7; D may be TRBD1 or TRBD2 (5 bases each). The germline CDR1 and CDR2 sequences are SGHRS and YFSETQ. Trimming removed 2 bases from V and 6 bases from J, with 12 bases in between. There are 13 residues in the CDR3.

The rearrangement joins TRBV7-9 to TRBJ2-1; 9 bases align to TRBD2. The CDR3 spans 17 residues. V was pared by 2 bases and J by 6 bases, with 11 bases of the junction left unmatched. The germline CDR1 and CDR2 sequences are SEHNR and FQNEAQ (reference sequence). The CDR3, as DNA: TGTGCCAGCAGCTTAACGTCTAGCGGGATTTCTGGCAATGAGCAGTTCTTC. Protein: CASSLTSSGISGNEQFF.

The chain employs TRBV6-1 and TRBJ2-5; a possible D gene is TRBD1 (6 bases). The germline CDR1 and CDR2 sequences are MNHNS and SASEGT. This CDR3 has 14 residues. Trimming shortened V by 3 bases and J by 1 base, and 9 bases separated the two germline ends. This chain's CDR3 is CASSDGTIQETQYF. DNA of the CDR3: TGTGCCAGCAGTGATGGGACAATCCAAGAGACCCAGTACTTC.

This clone was counted only a few times. The V gene is TRBV18, the J gene TRBJ1-1; D call uncertain. This CDR3 region has 16 residues. Trimming took 2 bases from V and 4 from J, leaving 17 bases between them. Germline CDR1 is KGHSH and CDR2 is LQKENI. CDR3 DNA: TGTGCCAGCTCACCAATTGGGGAGGTCTGGGGCACTGAAGCTTTCTTT. It is translated as CASSPIGEVWGTEAFF.

The chain recombines TRBV5-1 with TRBJ2-7, with 8 bases fitting TRBD2. V lost 0 bases and J lost 4; bases outside the gene matches: 6. The CDR3 consists of 15 residues. Germline V gene sequence: CDR1 SGHRS, CDR2 YFSETQ. The CDR3 protein is CASSLAGGARYEQYF. In DNA, the CDR3 is TGCGCCAGCAGCTTGGCGGGGGGGGCTCGGTACGAGCAGTACTTC.

The rearrangement links TRBV11-3 to TRBJ2-3, with TRBD1 matching over 9 bases. CDR3 length equals 16 residues. CDR1 SGHNT and CDR2 YENEEA come from the germline V gene. The V segment lost 2 bases and the J segment 3 bases; nucleotides outside the gene matches: 6. The CDR3 protein is CASSLLSGQGTDTQYF. CDR3 bases: TGTGCCAGCAGCTTACTTTCCGGACAGGGGACAGATACGCAGTATTTT.

The chain links TRBV14 to TRBJ1-1; D is uncertain. Germline values: CDR1 SGHDN, CDR2 FVKESK. The CDR3 consists of 14 residues. Trimming pared 1 base from V and 4 bases from J, leaving 10 bases between. The CDR3 sequence: CASSQGVWSTEAFF. Here the CDR3 DNA reads TGTGCCAGCAGCCAAGGCGTTTGGAGCACTGAAGCTTTCTTT.

This rearrangement joins TRBV6-5 to TRBJ1-2; D is unclear. Deletions cut 4 bases from V and 0 bases from J, with 9 bases between. The CDR3 runs 14 residues. The germline V gene encodes CDR1 MNHEY and CDR2 SVGAGI. CDR3 sequence: CASSSSNSNYGYTF. In DNA, the CDR3 is TGTGCCAGCAGTTCCTCCAACTCTAACTATGGCTACACCTTC.

This rearrangement joins TRBV30 to TRBJ2-7, with no clear D. The CDR3 is 12 amino acids. Germline V lookup: CDR1 GTSNPN, CDR2 SVGIG (reference sequence). The V gene lost 0 bases and the J gene lost 0 bases, with 3 bases spanning the gap. The CDR3 nucleotides are TGTGCCTGGAGTGTACTCTCCTACGAGCAGTACTTC. Its translation is CAWSVLSYEQYF.

The rearrangement joins TRBV6-5 to TRBJ1-1, with D hard to call. Per the germline V gene, CDR1 is MNHEY and CDR2 is SVGAGI. The CDR3 is 15 amino acids. The V gene lost 8 bases and the J gene lost 3 bases, with 19 bases spanning the gap. The CDR3 coding sequence is TGTGCCAGCCATCCCGATAACAGAAAATACACTGAAGCTTTCTTT. Translated, it gives CASHPDNRKYTEAFF.

This sequence joins TRBV6-1 and TRBJ1-5; unclear D gene. The germline V and J ends were trimmed by 1 base and 2 bases, with 9 bases remaining between them. This CDR3 spans 15 amino acids. In germline, CDR1 is MNHNS, CDR2 SASEGT. For the CDR3, the DNA is TGTGCCAGCAGTGAAGTTGGGGAAGGCAATCAGCCCCAGCATTTT. This sequence encodes CASSEVGEGNQPQHF.

The genes are TRBV6-5 and TRBJ1-6; 7 nucleotides align to TRBD1. CDR3 size: 13 residues. Germline V gene lookup returns CDR1 MNHEY and CDR2 SVGAGI. This CDR3 reads CAGGGQRNSPLHF. CDR3 DNA: TGTGCGGGGGGGGGACAGCGTAATTCACCCCTCCACTTT.

The chain links TRBV19 to TRBJ1-2, with 10 bases that match TRBD1. This CDR3 region has 14 residues. Germline V gene lookup returns CDR1 LNHDA and CDR2 SQIVND (reference sequence). V gave up 1 base and J gave up 5 bases; unmatched junction bases: 1. CDR3 sequence: CASSIGGQGYGYTF. Written as DNA, the CDR3 is TGTGCCAGTAGTATAGGGGGACAGGGGTATGGCTACACCTTC.

The V call is TRBV15, the J call TRBJ1-6, with D maybe TRBD1 (5 bases). Germline V gene sequence: CDR1 LNHNV, CDR2 YYDKDF (reference sequence). The length of the CDR3 is 15 residues. The ends were cut back, 0 bases at V and 6 bases at J, with 9 bases in the middle. The DNA for the CDR3 is TGTGCCACCAGCAGAGATCGGGGGTCTAATTCACCCCTCCACTTT. This sequence encodes CATSRDRGSNSPLHF.

This chain uses TRBV19 with TRBJ1-1; D is unclear. Germline V gene lookup returns CDR1 LNHDA and CDR2 SQIVND (reference sequence). The CDR3 has 13 residues. The V end was cut by 3 bases, the J end by 3 bases, with 8 bases between. CDR3 residues: CASSIRRDTEAFF. The CDR3, as DNA: TGTGCCAGTAGTATCAGGAGGGACACTGAAGCTTTCTTT.

The CDR3 sequence is CASGGLAGNTGELFF. The CDR3 coding sequence is TGTGCCAGCGGGGGACTAGCGGGGAACACCGGGGAGCTGTTTTTT. The chain is built from TRBV7-9 and TRBJ2-2; TRBD2 agrees at 12 bases. The length of the CDR3 is 15 residues. Germline CDR1 is SEHNR and CDR2 is FQNEAQ (reference sequence). V was clipped by 8 bases and J by 1 base; unmatched bases: 2.

The rearrangement links TRBV18 to TRBJ1-2; TRBD1 agrees at 7 bases. V lost 3 bases, J lost 5 bases, and 3 bases stayed unmatched. The V gene's germline CDR1 is KGHSH and CDR2 LQKENI. This CDR3 region has 13 residues. The CDR3 spells CASSPEQGYGYTF. For the CDR3, the DNA is TGTGCCAGCTCACCGGAACAGGGGTATGGCTACACCTTC.